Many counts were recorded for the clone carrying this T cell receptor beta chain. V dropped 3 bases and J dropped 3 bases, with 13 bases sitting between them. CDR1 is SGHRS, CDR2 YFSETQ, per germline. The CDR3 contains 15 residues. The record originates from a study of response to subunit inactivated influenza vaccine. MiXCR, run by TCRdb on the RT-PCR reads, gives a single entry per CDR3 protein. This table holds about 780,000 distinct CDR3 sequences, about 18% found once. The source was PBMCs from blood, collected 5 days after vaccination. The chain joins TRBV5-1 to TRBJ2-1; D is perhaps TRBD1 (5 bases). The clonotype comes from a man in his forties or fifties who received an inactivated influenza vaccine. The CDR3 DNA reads TGCGCCAGCAGCTCCGGACACGCTTTCTACAATGAGCAGTTCTTC. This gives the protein CASSSGHAFYNEQFF.